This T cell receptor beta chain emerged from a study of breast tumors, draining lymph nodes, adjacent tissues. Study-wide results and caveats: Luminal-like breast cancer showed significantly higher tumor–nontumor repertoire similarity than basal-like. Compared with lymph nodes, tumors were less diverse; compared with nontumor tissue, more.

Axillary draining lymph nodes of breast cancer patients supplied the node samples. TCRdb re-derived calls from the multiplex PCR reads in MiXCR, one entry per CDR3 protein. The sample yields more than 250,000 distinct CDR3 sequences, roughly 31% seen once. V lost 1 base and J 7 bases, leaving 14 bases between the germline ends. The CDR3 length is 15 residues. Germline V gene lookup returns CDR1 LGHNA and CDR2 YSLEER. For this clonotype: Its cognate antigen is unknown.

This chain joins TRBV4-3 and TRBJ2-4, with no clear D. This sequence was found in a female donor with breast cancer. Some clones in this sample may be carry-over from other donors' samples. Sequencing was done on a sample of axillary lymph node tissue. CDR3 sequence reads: CASSQAPGRRNIQYF. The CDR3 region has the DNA TGCGCCAGCAGCCAAGCCCCTGGCAGGCGGAACATTCAGTACTTC.